Listed here is a single T cell receptor beta chain. Its antigen is unknown. Sequencing ends 3 residues short of the CDR3 end; the germline J gene provides the rest. The germline gives CDR1 LNHDA, CDR2 SQIVND (reference sequence). The CDR3 loop spans 13 amino acids. Trimming pared 1 base from V and 3 bases from J, leaving 7 bases between. The sample originates from a study of T cell clonality in common variable immunodeficiency. Some clones are missing from TCRdb's copy, which holds only in-frame ones; the method was immunoSEQ multiplex PCR. The table lists about 12,000 clones, with no singletons. Study-wide points: CVID subjects had higher TCRbeta clonality than healthy controls, most marked in about a third. Fewer deletions and N-nucleotide insertions were reportedly seen in common variable immunodeficiency TCR beta sequences.

The sequencing sample was made of peripheral blood mononuclear cells. This clonotype was obtained from a human donor with common variable immunodeficiency. This chain connects TRBV19 to TRBJ2-7; TRBD1 might be the D (6 bases). CDR3 region: CASSIGQVYEQYF. CDR3 DNA, as far as it was read: TGTGCCAGTAGTATAGGACAGGTCTACGAG.